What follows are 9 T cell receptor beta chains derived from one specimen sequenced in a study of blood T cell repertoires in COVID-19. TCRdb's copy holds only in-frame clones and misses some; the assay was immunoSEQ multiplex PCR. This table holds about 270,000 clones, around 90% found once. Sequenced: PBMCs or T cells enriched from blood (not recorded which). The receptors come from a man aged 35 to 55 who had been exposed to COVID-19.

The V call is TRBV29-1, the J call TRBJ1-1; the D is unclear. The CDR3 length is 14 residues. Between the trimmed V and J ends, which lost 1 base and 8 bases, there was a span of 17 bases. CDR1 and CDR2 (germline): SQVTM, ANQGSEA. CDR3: CSVEVVTISGEAFF. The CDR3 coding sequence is TGCAGCGTTGAAGTAGTGACTATTAGTGGAGAAGCTTTCTTT.

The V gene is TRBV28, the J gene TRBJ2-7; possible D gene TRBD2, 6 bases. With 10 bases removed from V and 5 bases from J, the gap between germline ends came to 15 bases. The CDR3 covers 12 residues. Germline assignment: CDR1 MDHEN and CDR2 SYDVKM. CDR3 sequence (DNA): TGTGCCACCACTGCGGGGTACGACGAGCAGTACTTC. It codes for CATTAGYDEQYF.

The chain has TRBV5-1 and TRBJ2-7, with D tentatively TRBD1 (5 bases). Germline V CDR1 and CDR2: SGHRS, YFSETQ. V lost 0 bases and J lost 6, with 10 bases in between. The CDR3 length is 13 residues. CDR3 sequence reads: CASSLASGIEQYF. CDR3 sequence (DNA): TGCGCCAGCAGCTTGGCCTCAGGGATCGAGCAGTACTTC.

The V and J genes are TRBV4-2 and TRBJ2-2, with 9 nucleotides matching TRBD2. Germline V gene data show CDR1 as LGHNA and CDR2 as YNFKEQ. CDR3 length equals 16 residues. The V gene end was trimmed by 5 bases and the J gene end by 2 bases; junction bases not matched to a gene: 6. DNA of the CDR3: TGTGCCAGCAGCGCAAGACTAGCGGAAAACACCGGGGAGCTGTTTTTT. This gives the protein CASSARLAENTGELFF.

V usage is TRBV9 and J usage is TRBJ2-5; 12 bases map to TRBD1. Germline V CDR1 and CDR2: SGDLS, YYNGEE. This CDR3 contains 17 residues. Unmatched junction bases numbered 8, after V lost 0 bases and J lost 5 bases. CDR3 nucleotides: TGTGCCAGCAGCGTAGACCTGGGACAGGGGGCGTGGGAGACCCAGTACTTC. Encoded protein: CASSVDLGQGAWETQYF.

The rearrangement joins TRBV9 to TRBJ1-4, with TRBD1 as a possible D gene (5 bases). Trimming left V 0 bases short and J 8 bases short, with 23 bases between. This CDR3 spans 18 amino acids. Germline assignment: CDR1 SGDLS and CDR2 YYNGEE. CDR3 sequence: CASSVAGTPHGGEEKLFF. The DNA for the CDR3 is TGTGCCAGCAGCGTAGCCGGGACCCCTCACGGAGGGGAGGAAAAACTGTTTTTT.

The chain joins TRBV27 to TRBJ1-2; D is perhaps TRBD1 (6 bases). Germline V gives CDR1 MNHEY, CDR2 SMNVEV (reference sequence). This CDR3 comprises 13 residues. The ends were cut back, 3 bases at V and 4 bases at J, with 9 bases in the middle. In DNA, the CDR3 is TGTGCCAGCAGTTTGGACAGAGGCTATGGCTACACCTTC. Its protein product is CASSLDRGYGYTF.

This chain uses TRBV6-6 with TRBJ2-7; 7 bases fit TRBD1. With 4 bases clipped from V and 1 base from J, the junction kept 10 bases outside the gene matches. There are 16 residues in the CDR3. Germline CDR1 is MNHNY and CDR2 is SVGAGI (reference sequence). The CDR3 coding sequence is TGTGCCAGCAGTTTCTCTGTCCGGGACAGTTCCTACGAGCAGTACTTC. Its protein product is CASSFSVRDSSYEQYF.

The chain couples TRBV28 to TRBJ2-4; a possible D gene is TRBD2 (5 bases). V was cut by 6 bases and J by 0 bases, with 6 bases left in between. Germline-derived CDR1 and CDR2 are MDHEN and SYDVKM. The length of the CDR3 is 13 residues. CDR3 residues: CASREGAKNIQYF. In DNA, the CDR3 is TGTGCCAGCAGAGAGGGAGCCAAAAACATTCAGTACTTC.